Listed here are 25 T cell receptor beta chains from one sample, sequenced in a study of OX40 agonist ivuxolimab in advanced cancers. The library was generated by the immunoSEQ multiplex PCR assay. What TCRdb holds here is the immuneACCESS table cut down to in-frame rearrangements. Part of the clones is not present; checked against another copy, under half of the missing clones reflect an unresolved V gene, and the others are unexplained. Present in this sample are tens of thousands of clones, 83% of which were seen just once. The ten largest clones take up approximately 3.3% of the sample. The specimen was CD4+ or CD8+ T cells sorted from blood, collected in a trial of the OX40 agonist ivuxolimab. These TCRs come from an adult with an advanced solid tumor such as melanoma, head and neck, liver or kidney cancer.

As regards this clone: A read error may account for a junction end that differs from germline. This chain links TRBV4-2 with TRBJ2-5, with 8 bases that match TRBD2. This CDR3 region has 17 residues. Germline V gene lookup returns CDR1 LGHNA and CDR2 YNFKEQ. CDR3 sequence reads: CASSQDWAGGGQGTQYF. The CDR3 DNA is TGTGCCAGCAGCCAAGATTGGGCGGGAGGAGGGCAAGGGACCCAGTACTTC.

This clone was found once. The chain has TRBV27 and TRBJ2-1; D possibly corresponds to TRBD1 (5 bases). Germline CDR1 is MNHEY and CDR2 is SMNVEV (reference sequence). V was pared by 6 bases and J by 0 bases, with 12 bases between. This CDR3 comprises 15 residues. DNA for the CDR3: TGTGCCAGCAGGGTTCAGGGCAGCTCCTACAATGAGCAGTTCTTC. It translates to CASRVQGSSYNEQFF.

This clone appeared many times. This chain connects TRBV7-2 to TRBJ2-7, with D possibly matching TRBD2 (6 bases). The germline CDR1 and CDR2 sequences are SGHTA and FQGNSA. The CDR3 runs to 16 residues. V dropped 0 bases and J dropped 0 bases, with 12 bases sitting between them. The CDR3 here is CASSLASGGGSYEQYF. The CDR3 region has the DNA TGTGCCAGCAGCTTAGCGTCCGGGGGTGGCTCCTACGAGCAGTACTTC.

This chain uses TRBV19 with TRBJ1-5; no definite D call. The CDR3 loop spans 14 amino acids. Germline assignment: CDR1 LNHDA and CDR2 SQIVND (reference sequence). Trimming pared 4 bases from V and 2 bases from J, leaving 9 bases between. CDR3 loop: CASSTRRGNQPQHF. The CDR3 coding sequence is TGTGCCAGTAGTACCCGCCGTGGCAATCAGCCCCAGCATTTT.

The chain links TRBV19 to TRBJ1-4; D ambiguous. The CDR3 is 14 residues long. Germline V gene sequence: CDR1 LNHDA, CDR2 SQIVND (reference sequence). The V end was cut by 3 bases, the J end by 5 bases, with 10 bases between. The CDR3 bases are TGTGCCAGTAGTATCTGGGGAGCGAATGAAAAACTGTTTTTT. This gives the protein CASSIWGANEKLFF.

The chain combines TRBV6-1 with TRBJ1-5; TRBD1 might be the D (6 bases). V gave up 6 bases and J gave up 5 bases, with 14 bases separating them. Germline loops: CDR1 MNHNS, CDR2 SASEGT. The CDR3 runs 14 residues. This chain's CDR3 is CASSNLQGHQPQHF. In DNA form, the CDR3 reads TGTGCCAGCAGCAACTTACAGGGCCATCAGCCCCAGCATTTT.

The chain links TRBV2 to TRBJ2-1; 8 bases are shared with TRBD1. Germline CDR1 SNHLY, CDR2 FYNNEI. Trimming took 3 bases from V and 8 from J; bases not matched to a gene: 9. There are 15 residues in the CDR3. The CDR3 protein is CASSDLAGGDDEQFF. The CDR3 bases are TGTGCCAGCAGTGATTTGGCAGGGGGCGACGATGAGCAGTTCTTC.

This clone was seen more than once but under ten times. The V gene is TRBV27, the J gene TRBJ2-7, with 8 bases aligning to TRBD1. CDR1 is MNHEY and CDR2 is SMNVEV in the germline V gene (reference sequence). The ends lost 5 bases at V and 2 bases at J; junction bases unmatched: 17. The CDR3 has 18 amino acids. Here the CDR3 reads CASSPSPPGQAYPYEQYF. CDR3 DNA: TGTGCCAGCAGTCCCTCGCCCCCGGGACAGGCCTATCCCTACGAGCAGTACTTC.

The rearrangement uses TRBV13 and TRBJ1-2, with a possible D match to TRBD1 (5 bases). The V and J ends lost 5 bases and 5 bases respectively, with 18 bases between them. The germline CDR1 and CDR2 sequences are PRHDT and FYEKMQ (reference sequence). CDR3 length equals 15 residues. The CDR3 region is CASSRGRAGKYGYTF. The CDR3 coding sequence is TGTGCCAGCAGCCGGGGCCGCGCGGGGAAATATGGCTACACCTTC. The full variable domain, its missing parts supplied by reference TRBV13 and TRBJ1-2, is AAGVIQSPRHLIKEKRETATLKCYPIPRHDTVYWYQQGPGQDPQFLISFYEKMQSDKGSIPDRFSAQQFSDYHSELNMSSLELGDSALYFCASSRGRAGKYGYTFGSGTRLTVV.

The rearrangement links TRBV18 to TRBJ2-1; D may match TRBD1 or TRBD2 (5 bases each). The CDR3 spans 16 residues. The V gene lost 0 bases and the J gene lost 4 bases, with 13 bases spanning the gap. Germline-derived CDR1 and CDR2 are KGHSH and LQKENI. The CDR3 DNA is TGTGCCAGCTCACCACCCATCAGTGAGGGGTACAATGAGCAGTTCTTC. Translation gives CASSPPISEGYNEQFF.

V usage is TRBV5-6 and J usage is TRBJ2-3; D gene ambiguous. Germline V gene data show CDR1 as SGHDT and CDR2 as YYEEEE. Trimming removed 6 bases from V and 1 base from J, with 12 bases in between. The CDR3 is made up of 14 amino acids. CDR3 amino acids: CASTRAYGTDTQYF. As DNA, the CDR3 is TGTGCCAGCACCCGGGCCTACGGCACAGATACGCAGTATTTT.

The V and J genes are TRBV7-9 and TRBJ1-1, with 9 bases matching TRBD1. In germline, CDR1 is SEHNR, CDR2 FQNEAQ (reference sequence). The length of the CDR3 is 15 residues. V lost 3 bases, J lost 1 base, and 3 bases stayed unmatched. The CDR3 reads CASSFWTGANTEAFF. For the CDR3, the DNA is TGTGCCAGCAGCTTTTGGACAGGGGCGAACACTGAAGCTTTCTTT.

This chain uses TRBV6-5 with TRBJ1-5; D is possibly TRBD1 (5 bases). The CDR3 runs to 13 residues. V lost 7 bases and J 2 bases, leaving 9 bases between the germline ends. The V gene's germline CDR1 is MNHEY and CDR2 SVGAGI. CDR3 DNA: TGTGCCAGCACTCAAGGGGGCAATCAGCCCCAGCATTTT. The encoded protein is CASTQGGNQPQHF.

The chain joins TRBV19 to TRBJ1-4, with TRBD1 as a possible D gene (6 bases). Trimming stripped 8 bases from V and 2 bases from J, with 12 bases between. This CDR3 is 14 amino acids long. Germline assignment: CDR1 LNHDA and CDR2 SQIVND (reference sequence). The CDR3 loop reads CASSGAGTNEKLFF. As DNA, the CDR3 is TGTGCCAGTTCGGGGGCAGGGACTAATGAAAAACTGTTTTTT.

V and J are TRBV7-6 and TRBJ2-7; TRBD1 matches 8 bases. This CDR3 is 19 amino acids long. The V segment lost 3 bases and the J segment 2 bases; nucleotides outside the gene matches: 18. The germline V gene has CDR1 SGHVS and CDR2 FNYEAQ. CDR3 in amino acids: CASSFFSLSRDRNTYEQYF. CDR3 coding DNA: TGTGCCAGCAGCTTCTTCTCGCTGTCCCGGGACAGGAACACCTACGAGCAGTACTTC.

The CDR3 reads CASSPTGQIYGYTF. Here the CDR3 DNA reads TGTGCCAGCAGCCCCACGGGACAGATCTATGGCTACACCTTC. V is TRBV7-3 and J is TRBJ1-2; 7 positions match TRBD1. Trimming took 5 bases from V and 4 from J; bases not matched to a gene: 7. CDR1 and CDR2 (germline): SGHTA, FQGTGA. This CDR3 region has 14 residues.

The sample holds one count of this clone. The chain recombines TRBV19 with TRBJ2-7; 10 nucleotides match TRBD1. J gave up 3 bases and V 8 bases, and 10 bases lay outside the gene matches. Germline V lookup: CDR1 LNHDA, CDR2 SQIVND (reference sequence). This CDR3 has 15 residues. The CDR3, as DNA: TGTGCCAGTTGTAGAGACGGGACAGGGGACTACGAGCAGTACTTC. Translated: CASCRDGTGDYEQYF.

This rearrangement joins TRBV2 to TRBJ2-3; 9 nucleotides line up with TRBD1. After removal of 3 bases from V and 4 bases from J, the junction contained 5 bases not matched to a gene. This CDR3 contains 15 residues. Germline V gene lookup returns CDR1 SNHLY and CDR2 FYNNEI. The chain's CDR3 is CASSDRTGAPDTQYF. The CDR3 nucleotides read TGTGCCAGCAGTGACCGGACAGGGGCGCCAGATACGCAGTATTTT.

The chain joins TRBV15 to TRBJ2-7; TRBD2 matches at 13 bases. This CDR3 has 17 amino acids. The V segment lost 3 bases and the J segment 7 bases; nucleotides outside the gene matches: 12. The germline gives CDR1 LNHNV, CDR2 YYDKDF (reference sequence). The CDR3 sequence is CATSRANRLAGGEEQYF. In DNA, the CDR3 is TGTGCCACCAGCAGGGCAAACCGACTAGCGGGAGGAGAAGAGCAGTACTTC.

The chain is built from TRBV5-4 and TRBJ2-1; D remains unclear. Germline loops: CDR1 SGHNT, CDR2 YYREEE (reference sequence). The CDR3 runs 15 residues. With 2 bases removed from V and 0 bases from J, the gap between germline ends came to 9 bases. The CDR3 protein is CASSLQSISYNEQFF. The CDR3 DNA is TGTGCCAGCAGCTTACAAAGCATCTCCTACAATGAGCAGTTCTTC.

The gene calls are TRBV19 and TRBJ2-7, with D possibly being TRBD1 or TRBD2 (5 bases each). Trimming cost V 6 bases and J 1 base, with 16 bases left between them. The germline V gene encodes CDR1 LNHDA and CDR2 SQIVND (reference sequence). This CDR3 is built from 15 residues. CDR3 DNA sequence: TGTGCCAGTAGCCCCACGGGGCAGTCATCCTACGAGCAGTACTTC. Encoded protein: CASSPTGQSSYEQYF.

The rearrangement uses TRBV30 and TRBJ1-3; no clear D gene. The V end lost 3 bases, the J end lost 4 bases, and 10 bases lay between the germline ends. The germline V gene encodes CDR1 GTSNPN and CDR2 SVGIG (reference sequence). This CDR3 is built from 13 residues. CDR3 sequence reads: CAWSGLSGNTIYF. In nucleotides, the CDR3 is TGTGCCTGGAGCGGCCTCTCAGGAAACACCATATATTTT.

The gene calls are TRBV5-4 and TRBJ1-3; 9 nucleotides line up with TRBD1. Germline lookup yields CDR1 SGHNT and CDR2 YYREEE (reference sequence). The CDR3 has 15 amino acids. J was trimmed by 7 bases and V by 4 bases; bases with no gene match: 9. CDR3 coding DNA: TGTGCCAGCAGCACCCGACAGGGGGACGGGAACACCATATATTTT. Protein sequence: CASSTRQGDGNTIYF.

The chain combines TRBV29-1 with TRBJ1-1; D gene unclear. V was shortened by 4 bases and J by 0 bases, with 9 bases between the two germline ends. Germline V gene sequence: CDR1 SQVTM, CDR2 ANQGSEA. This CDR3 comprises 13 residues. Here the CDR3 DNA reads TGCAGCGTTGTTCTACAGATGAACACTGAAGCTTTCTTT. This codes for CSVVLQMNTEAFF.

The genes are TRBV10-3 and TRBJ2-3, with TRBD2 identical over 8 bases. Germline V gene lookup returns CDR1 ENHRY and CDR2 SYGVKD. The CDR3 extends over 16 amino acids. J was trimmed by 0 bases and V by 4 bases; bases with no gene match: 6. The CDR3 reads CAISGLASGSTDTQYF. CDR3 sequence (DNA): TGTGCCATCAGTGGGCTAGCTAGCGGGAGCACAGATACGCAGTATTTT.